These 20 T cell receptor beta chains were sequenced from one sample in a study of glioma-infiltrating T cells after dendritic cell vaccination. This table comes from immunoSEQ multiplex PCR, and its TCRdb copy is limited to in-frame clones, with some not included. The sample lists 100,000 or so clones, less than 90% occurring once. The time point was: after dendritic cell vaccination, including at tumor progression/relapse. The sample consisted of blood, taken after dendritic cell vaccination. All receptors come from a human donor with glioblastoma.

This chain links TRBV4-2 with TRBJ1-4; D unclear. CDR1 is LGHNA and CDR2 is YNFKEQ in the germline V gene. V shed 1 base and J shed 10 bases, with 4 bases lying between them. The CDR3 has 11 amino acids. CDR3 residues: CASSQVGKLFF. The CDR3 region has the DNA TGTGCCAGCAGCCAAGTCGGAAAACTGTTTTTT.

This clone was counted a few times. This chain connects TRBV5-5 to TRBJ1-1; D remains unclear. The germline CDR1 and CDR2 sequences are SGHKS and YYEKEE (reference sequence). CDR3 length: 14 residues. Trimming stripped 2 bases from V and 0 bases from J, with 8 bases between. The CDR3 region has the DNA TGTGCCAGCAGCTTATGGCAGATGAACACTGAAGCTTTCTTT. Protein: CASSLWQMNTEAFF.

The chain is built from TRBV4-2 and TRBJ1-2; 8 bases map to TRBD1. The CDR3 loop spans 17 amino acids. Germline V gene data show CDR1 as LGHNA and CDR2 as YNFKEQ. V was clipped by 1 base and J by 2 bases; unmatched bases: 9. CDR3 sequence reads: CASSQGQGTSPNYGYTF. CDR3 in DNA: TGTGCCAGCAGCCAAGGACAGGGGACTTCCCCAAACTATGGCTACACCTTC.

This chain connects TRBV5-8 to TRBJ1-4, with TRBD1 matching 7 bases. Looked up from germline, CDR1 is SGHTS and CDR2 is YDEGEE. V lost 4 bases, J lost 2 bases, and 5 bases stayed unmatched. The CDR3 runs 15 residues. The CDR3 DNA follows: TGTGCCAGCAGCGGCGGGACAGCTACTAATGAAAAACTGTTTTTT. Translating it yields CASSGGTATNEKLFF.

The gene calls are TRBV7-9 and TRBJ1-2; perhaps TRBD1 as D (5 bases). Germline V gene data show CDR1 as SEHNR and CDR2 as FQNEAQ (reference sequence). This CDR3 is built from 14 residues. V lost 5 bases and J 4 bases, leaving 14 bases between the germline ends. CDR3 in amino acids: CASSPSQGLYGYTF. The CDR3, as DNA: TGTGCCAGCAGCCCATCGCAGGGTCTCTATGGCTACACCTTC.

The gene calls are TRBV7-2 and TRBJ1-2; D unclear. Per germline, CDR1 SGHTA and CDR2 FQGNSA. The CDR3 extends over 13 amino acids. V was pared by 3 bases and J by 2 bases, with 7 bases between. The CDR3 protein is CASSFKLNYGYTF. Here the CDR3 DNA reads TGTGCCAGCAGCTTCAAGCTGAACTATGGCTACACCTTC.

DNA for the CDR3: TGTGCCAGTAGTATAGATTTCGGGGTGGCGAGCTCCTACGAGCAGTACTTC. Its translation: CASSIDFGVASSYEQYF. The chain joins TRBV19 to TRBJ2-7, with D possibly being TRBD2 (5 bases). Germline V gene lookup returns CDR1 LNHDA and CDR2 SQIVND (reference sequence). The CDR3 has 17 residues. V was cut by 0 bases and J by 0 bases, with 15 bases left in between. Complete variable domain (other parts from reference TRBV19 and TRBJ2-7): DGGITQSPKYLFRKEGQNVTLSCEQNLNHDAMYWYRQDPGQGLRLIYYSQIVNDFQKGDIAEGYSVSREKKESFPLTVTSAQKNPTAFYLCASSIDFGVASSYEQYFGPGTRLTVT.

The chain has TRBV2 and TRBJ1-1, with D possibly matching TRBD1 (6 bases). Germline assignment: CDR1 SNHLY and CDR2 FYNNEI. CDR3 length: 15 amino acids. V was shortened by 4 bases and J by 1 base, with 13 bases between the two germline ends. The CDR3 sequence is CASSARPGQNTEAFF. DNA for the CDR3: TGTGCCAGCAGTGCCCGACCGGGACAGAACACTGAAGCTTTCTTT. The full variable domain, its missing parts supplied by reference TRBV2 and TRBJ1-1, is EPEVTQTPSHQVTQMGQEVILRCVPISNHLYFYWYRQILGQKVEFLVSFYNNEISEKSEIFDDQFSVERPDGSNFTLKIRSTKLEDSAMYFCASSARPGQNTEAFFGQGTRLTVV.

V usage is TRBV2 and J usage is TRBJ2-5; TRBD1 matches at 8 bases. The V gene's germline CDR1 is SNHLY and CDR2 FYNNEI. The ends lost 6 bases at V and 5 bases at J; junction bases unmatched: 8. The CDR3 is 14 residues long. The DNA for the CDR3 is TGTGCCAGCAGCCCCCAGGGGGCATGGGAGACCCAGTACTTC. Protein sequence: CASSPQGAWETQYF.

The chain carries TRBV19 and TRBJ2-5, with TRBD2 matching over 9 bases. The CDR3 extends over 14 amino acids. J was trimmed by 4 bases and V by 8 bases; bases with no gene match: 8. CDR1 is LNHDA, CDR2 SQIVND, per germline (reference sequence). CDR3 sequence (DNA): TGTGCCAGTGGGGTTAGCGGGAGCCGAGAGACCCAGTACTTC. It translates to CASGVSGSRETQYF.

The CDR3: CASISLDAGIQYF. The CDR3 DNA reads TGTGCCAGCATATCCTTGGATGCGGGGATTCAGTACTTC. The rearrangement links TRBV28 to TRBJ2-4, with D perhaps TRBD2 (6 bases). V dropped 7 bases and J dropped 10 bases, with 17 bases sitting between them. The germline V gene encodes CDR1 MDHEN and CDR2 SYDVKM. The CDR3 extends over 13 amino acids.

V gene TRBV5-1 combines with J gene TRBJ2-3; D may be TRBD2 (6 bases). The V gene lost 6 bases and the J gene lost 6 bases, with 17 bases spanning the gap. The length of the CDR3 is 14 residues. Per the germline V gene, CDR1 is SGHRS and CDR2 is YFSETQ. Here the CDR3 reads CASKEGPLRDTQYF. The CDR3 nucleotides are TGCGCCAGCAAGGAGGGGCCGTTAAGGGATACGCAGTATTTT.

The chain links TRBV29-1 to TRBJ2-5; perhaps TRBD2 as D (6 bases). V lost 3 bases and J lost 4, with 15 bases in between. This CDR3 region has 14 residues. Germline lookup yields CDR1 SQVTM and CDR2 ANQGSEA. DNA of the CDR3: TGCAGCGTTGACTTCGGGGGAGTGGTAGAGACCCAGTACTTC. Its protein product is CSVDFGGVVETQYF.

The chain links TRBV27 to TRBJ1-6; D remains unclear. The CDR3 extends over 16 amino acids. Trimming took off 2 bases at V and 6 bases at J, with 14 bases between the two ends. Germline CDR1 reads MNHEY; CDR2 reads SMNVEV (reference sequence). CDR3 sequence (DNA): TGTGCCAGCAGTTTAAAGGAGGGAAAATTTAATTCACCCCTCCACTTT. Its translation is CASSLKEGKFNSPLHF.

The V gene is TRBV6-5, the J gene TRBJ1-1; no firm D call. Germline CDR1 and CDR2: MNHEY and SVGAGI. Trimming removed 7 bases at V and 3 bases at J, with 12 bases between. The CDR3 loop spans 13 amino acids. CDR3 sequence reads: CASISTPYTEAFF. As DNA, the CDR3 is TGTGCCAGCATATCGACTCCATACACTGAAGCTTTCTTT.

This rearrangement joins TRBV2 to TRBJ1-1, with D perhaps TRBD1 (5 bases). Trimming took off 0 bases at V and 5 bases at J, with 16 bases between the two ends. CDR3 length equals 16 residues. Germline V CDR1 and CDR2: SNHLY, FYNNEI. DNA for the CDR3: TGTGCCAGCAGTGAAGCGCTAGGGGCAGGGTGGACTGAAGCTTTCTTT. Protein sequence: CASSEALGAGWTEAFF.

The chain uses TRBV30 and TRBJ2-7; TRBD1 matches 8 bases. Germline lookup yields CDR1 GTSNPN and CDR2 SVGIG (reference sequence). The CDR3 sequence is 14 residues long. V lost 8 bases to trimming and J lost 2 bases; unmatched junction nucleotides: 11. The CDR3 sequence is CAGIADRAAYEQYF. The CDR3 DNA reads TGTGCCGGGATAGCGGACAGGGCGGCCTACGAGCAGTACTTC.

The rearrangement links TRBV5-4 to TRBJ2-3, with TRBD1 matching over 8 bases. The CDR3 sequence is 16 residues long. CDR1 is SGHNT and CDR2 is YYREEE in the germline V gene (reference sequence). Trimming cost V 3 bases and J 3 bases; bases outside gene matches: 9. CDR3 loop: CASSYRTGGITDTQYF. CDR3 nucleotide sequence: TGTGCCAGCAGCTACCGCACAGGGGGAATTACAGATACGCAGTATTTT.

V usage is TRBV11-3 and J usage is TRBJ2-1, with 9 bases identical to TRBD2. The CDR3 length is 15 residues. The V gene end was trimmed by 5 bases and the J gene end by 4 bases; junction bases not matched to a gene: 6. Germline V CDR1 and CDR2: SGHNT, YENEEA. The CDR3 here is CASSPRTSEYNEQFF. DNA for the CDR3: TGTGCCAGCAGCCCGCGGACTAGCGAATACAATGAGCAGTTCTTC.

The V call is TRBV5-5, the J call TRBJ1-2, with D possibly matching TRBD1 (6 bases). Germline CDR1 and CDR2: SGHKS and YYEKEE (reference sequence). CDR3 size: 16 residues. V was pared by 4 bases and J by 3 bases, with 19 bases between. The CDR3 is CASSPQTGIHHYGYTF. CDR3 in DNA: TGTGCCAGCAGCCCGCAGACAGGCATTCACCACTATGGCTACACCTTC.